The next 9 T cell receptor beta chains were all read from a single sample in a study of blood T cell repertoires in COVID-19. Repertoires were generated with immunoSEQ multiplex PCR, while TCRdb's copy carries only in-frame clones and drops some. The sample carries tens of thousands of clones, 75% to 90% recorded once. What was sequenced was peripheral blood. These receptors came from a man in his thirties or forties with acute or convalescent COVID-19.

The V gene is TRBV2, the J gene TRBJ2-2; a weak D match, TRBD1 (6 bases). The CDR3 is 15 residues long. V gave up 7 bases and J gave up 5 bases, with 17 bases separating them. CDR1 is SNHLY and CDR2 is FYNNEI in the germline V gene. The CDR3 sequence is CASMPDRLGTGELFF. DNA of the CDR3: TGTGCCAGCATGCCTGACAGGTTGGGTACCGGGGAGCTGTTTTTT.

This chain joins TRBV5-1 and TRBJ1-1; tentatively, D is TRBD1 (6 bases). Germline V gives CDR1 SGHRS, CDR2 YFSETQ. CDR3 length equals 15 residues. V lost 4 bases to trimming and J lost 0 bases, with 13 bases between them. CDR3 sequence (DNA): TGCGCCAGCAGCCCCGGACAGACTATGAACACTGAAGCTTTCTTT. Translating gives CASSPGQTMNTEAFF.

This chain joins TRBV19 and TRBJ2-5; maybe TRBD2 (6 bases). This CDR3 spans 16 amino acids. Trimming pared 2 bases from V and 2 bases from J, leaving 15 bases between. Germline CDR1 and CDR2: LNHDA and SQIVND (reference sequence). Here the CDR3 DNA reads TGTGCCAGTAGTATACTGGGGGTGCGGGGACAAGAGACCCAGTACTTC. It encodes CASSILGVRGQETQYF.

This clone was seen only a few times. The chain couples TRBV3-1 (or the pseudogene TRBV3-2) to TRBJ1-6; the D gene is possibly TRBD1 (6 bases). The CDR3 is made up of 14 amino acids. Germline CDR1 reads LGHDT; CDR2 reads YNNKEL (reference sequence). V was cut by 8 bases and J by 6 bases, with 14 bases left in between. CDR3 DNA: TGTGCCAGCGCCCCGGGACACAGTAATTCACCCCTCCACTTT. Protein product: CASAPGHSNSPLHF.

This clone was recorded a few times. The genes are TRBV5-1 and TRBJ1-2; TRBD1 aligns across 7 bases. The germline CDR1 and CDR2 sequences are SGHRS and YFSETQ. The CDR3 runs 13 residues. The V segment lost 3 bases and the J segment 6 bases; nucleotides outside the gene matches: 5. DNA for the CDR3: TGCGCCAGCAGCTCTTCAGGGGGGAATGGCTACACCTTC. It specifies CASSSSGGNGYTF.

The chain carries TRBV9 and TRBJ1-1; no definite D call. This CDR3 has 15 amino acids. Germline values: CDR1 SGDLS, CDR2 YYNGEE. The ends were cut back, 4 bases at V and 0 bases at J, with 13 bases in the middle. CDR3 in amino acids: CASSSDTSMNTEAFF. Written as DNA, the CDR3 is TGTGCCAGCAGCTCAGACACCTCCATGAACACTGAAGCTTTCTTT. The full variable domain, completed using reference TRBV9 and TRBJ1-1, is DSGVTQTPKHLITATGQRVTLRCSPRSGDLSVYWYQQSLDQGLQFLIQYYNGEERAKGNILERFSAQQFPDLHSELNLSSLELGDSALYFCASSSDTSMNTEAFFGQGTRLTVV.

The chain joins TRBV5-1 to TRBJ1-4; 7 bases are a match to TRBD1. V shed 0 bases, J shed 4 bases, and the junction held 3 bases outside the gene matches. The CDR3 is made up of 15 amino acids. Germline assignment: CDR1 SGHRS and CDR2 YFSETQ. CDR3: CASSLGDRVNEKLFF. DNA of the CDR3: TGCGCCAGCAGCTTGGGAGACAGGGTTAATGAAAAACTGTTTTTT.

CDR3 bases: TGCAGCGCCGTAGGGCAGGGGGCCTACGAGCAGTACTTC. This sequence encodes CSAVGQGAYEQYF. The chain carries TRBV29-1 and TRBJ2-7, with 7 bases aligning to TRBD1. Losses at the gene ends were 7 bases for V and 2 bases for J; bases not matched to a gene: 8. The CDR3 spans 13 residues. Germline values: CDR1 SQVTM, CDR2 ANQGSEA.

The rearrangement joins TRBV5-1 to TRBJ1-2; TRBD1 is a possible D gene (5 bases). The ends were cut back, 2 bases at V and 9 bases at J, with 14 bases in the middle. The length of the CDR3 is 13 residues. Looked up from germline, CDR1 is SGHRS and CDR2 is YFSETQ. As DNA, the CDR3 is TGCGCCAGCAGCTTATTAAGGGGCCGGAGCTACACCTTC. Translating gives CASSLLRGRSYTF.